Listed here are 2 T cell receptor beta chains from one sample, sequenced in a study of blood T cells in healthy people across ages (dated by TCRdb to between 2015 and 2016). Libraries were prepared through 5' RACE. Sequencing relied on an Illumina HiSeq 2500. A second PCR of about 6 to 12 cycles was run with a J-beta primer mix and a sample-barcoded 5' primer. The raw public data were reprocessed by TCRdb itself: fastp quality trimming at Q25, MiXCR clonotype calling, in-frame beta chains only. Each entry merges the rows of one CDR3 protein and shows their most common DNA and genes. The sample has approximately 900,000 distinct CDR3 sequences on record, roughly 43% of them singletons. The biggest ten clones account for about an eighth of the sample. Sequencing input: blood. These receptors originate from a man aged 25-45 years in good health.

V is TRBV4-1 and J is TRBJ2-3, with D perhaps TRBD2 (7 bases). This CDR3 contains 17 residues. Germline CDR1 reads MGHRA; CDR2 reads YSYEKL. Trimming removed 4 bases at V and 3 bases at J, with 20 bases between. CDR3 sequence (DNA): TGCGCCAGCAGCCCCCCGGGGGGCGGGCTCCGGACAGATACGCAGTATTTT. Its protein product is CASSPPGGGLRTDTQYF.

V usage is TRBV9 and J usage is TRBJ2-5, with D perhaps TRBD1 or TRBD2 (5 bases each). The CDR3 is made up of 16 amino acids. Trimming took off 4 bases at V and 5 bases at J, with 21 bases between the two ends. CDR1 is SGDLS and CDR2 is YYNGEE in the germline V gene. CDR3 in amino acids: CASSSGDAGYYETQYF. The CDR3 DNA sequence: TGTGCCAGCAGCTCCGGGGACGCCGGCTATTACGAGACCCAGTACTTC.